This note documents a single T cell receptor (beta chain) sequence. Its antigen is not known. This sample was included in a study of OX40 agonist ivuxolimab in advanced cancers. Study results and limitations: Several nonresponders also turned out to have low normalized T-cell clonal expansion. Among T cells, CD8+ cells averaged more expanded clones than CD4+ cells. At 0.1-3.0 mg/kg, partial responders had clonal expansion among the lowest observed.

The ends lost 3 bases at V and 6 bases at J; junction bases unmatched: 8. CDR1 is MDHEN and CDR2 is SYDVKM in the germline V gene. This CDR3 has 15 amino acids. TCRdb keeps only in-frame clones here, not all; method: immunoSEQ multiplex PCR. The sample lists tens of thousands of clones; approximately 85% were seen once. J is TRBJ1-5 and V is TRBV28; 7 bases line up with TRBD1. The clonotype comes from an adult with an advanced solid tumor such as melanoma, head and neck, liver or kidney cancer. Source: CD4+ or CD8+ T cells sorted from blood, taken in a trial of the OX40 agonist ivuxolimab. CDR3 region: CASSFGQVRGQPQHF. The CDR3 nucleotides are TGTGCCAGCAGTTTTGGACAGGTGAGGGGTCAGCCCCAGCATTTT. The complete variable domain, with remaining parts taken from reference TRBV28 and TRBJ1-5, reads DVKVTQSSRYLVKRTGEKVFLECVQDMDHENMFWYRQDPGLGLRLIYFSYDVKMKEKGDIPEGYSVSREKKERFSLILESASTNQTSMYLCASSFGQVRGQPQHFGDGTRLSIL.